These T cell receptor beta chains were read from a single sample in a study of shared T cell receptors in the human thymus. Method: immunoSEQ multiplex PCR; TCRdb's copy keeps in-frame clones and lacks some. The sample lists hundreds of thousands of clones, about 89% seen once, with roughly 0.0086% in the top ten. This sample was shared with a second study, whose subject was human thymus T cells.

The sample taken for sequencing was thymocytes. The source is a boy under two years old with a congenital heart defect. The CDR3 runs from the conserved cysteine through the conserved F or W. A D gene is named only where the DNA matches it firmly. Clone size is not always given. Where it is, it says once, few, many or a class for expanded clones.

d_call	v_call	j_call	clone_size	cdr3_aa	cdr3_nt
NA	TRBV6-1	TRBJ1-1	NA	CASRGQGEAFF	TGTGCCAGCAGGGGTCAGGGAGAAGCTTTCTTT
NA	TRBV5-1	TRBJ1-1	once	CASSDRGSPGAEAFF	TGCGCCAGCAGCGACCGGGGGTCCCCGGGGGCTGAAGCTTTCTTT
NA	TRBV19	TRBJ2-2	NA	CASSRYPTVGNTGELFF	TGTGCCAGTAGTCGCTACCCGACAGTGGGGAACACCGGGGAGCTGTTTTTT
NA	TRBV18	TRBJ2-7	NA	CASSPPDPGGCEQYF	TGTGCCAGCTCACCACCGGACCCAGGAGGCTGCGAGCAGTACTTC
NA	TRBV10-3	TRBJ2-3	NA	CAISDGGENYNYTQYF	TGTGCCATCAGTGATGGAGGAGAGAACTACAACTATACGCAGTATTTT
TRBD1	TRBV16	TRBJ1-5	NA	CASSNDRESVQPQHF	TGTGCCAGCAGCAACGACAGGGAATCCGTTCAGCCCCAGCATTTT
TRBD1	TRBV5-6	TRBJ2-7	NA	CASSPWTGHTYEQYF	TGTGCCAGCAGCCCTTGGACAGGCCATACCTACGAGCAGTACTTC
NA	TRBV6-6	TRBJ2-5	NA	CASSYSWTEQETQYF	TGTGCCAGCAGTTACTCGTGGACAGAGCAAGAGACCCAGTACTTC
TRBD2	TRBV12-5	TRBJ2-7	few	CASGLVAAGESYEQYF	TGTGCTAGTGGTTTGGTTGCAGCGGGAGAATCCTACGAGCAGTACTTC
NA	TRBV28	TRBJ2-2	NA	CASSGGGTGELFF	TGTGCCAGCAGTGGGGGAGGCACCGGGGAGCTGTTTTTT
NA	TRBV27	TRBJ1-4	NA	CASTGHHREKLFF	TGTGCCAGCACCGGACACCATAGAGAAAAACTGTTTTTT
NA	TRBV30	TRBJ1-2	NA	CAWSRSEANYGYTF	TGTGCCTGGAGTCGGTCCGAAGCTAACTATGGCTACACCTTC
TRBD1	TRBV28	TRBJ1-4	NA	CASSPRPGTGREKLFF	TGTGCCAGCAGTCCGCGTCCCGGGACAGGCCGTGAAAAACTGTTTTTT
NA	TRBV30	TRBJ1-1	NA	CAWSVREAGNTEAFF	TGTGCCTGGAGTGTACGGGAGGCGGGGAACACTGAAGCTTTCTTT
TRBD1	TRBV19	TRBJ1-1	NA	CASSTFSQQGVNTEAFF	TGTGCCAGTAGTACTTTTTCTCAACAGGGGGTGAACACTGAAGCTTTCTTT
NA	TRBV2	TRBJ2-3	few	CATNSPSYRSLFTDTQYF	TGTGCCACCAATTCCCCATCATATCGGAGCCTCTTCACAGATACGCAGTATTTT
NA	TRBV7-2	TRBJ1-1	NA	CASSSRRNTEAFF	TGTGCCAGCAGCTCAAGGAGGAACACTGAAGCTTTCTTT
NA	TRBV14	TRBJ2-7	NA	CASSQSTLVVEQYF	TGTGCCAGCAGCCAGTCAACCTTAGTTGTCGAGCAGTACTTC
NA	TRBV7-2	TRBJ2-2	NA	CASSRGLPTGELFF	TGTGCCAGCAGCCGGGGACTTCCCACCGGGGAGCTGTTTTTT
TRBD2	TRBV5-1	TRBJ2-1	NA	CASSLAGGGFSYNEQFF	TGCGCCAGCAGCTTGGCCGGGGGGGGTTTCTCCTACAATGAGCAGTTCTTC
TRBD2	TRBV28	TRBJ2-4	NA	CASRAGRAKNIQYF	TGTGCCAGCAGAGCGGGGAGAGCCAAAAACATTCAGTACTTC
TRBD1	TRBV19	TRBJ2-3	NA	CASSLRQGSATDTQYF	TGTGCCAGTAGCCTGCGACAGGGGTCGGCCACAGATACGCAGTATTTT
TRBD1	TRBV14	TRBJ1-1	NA	CASSQVFGQGNTEAFF	TGTGCCAGCAGCCAAGTATTTGGACAGGGGAACACTGAAGCTTTCTTT
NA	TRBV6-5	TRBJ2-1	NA	CASSSALHEQFF	TGTGCCAGCAGTTCCGCGCTTCATGAGCAGTTCTTC
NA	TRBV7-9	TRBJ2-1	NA	CARSGPYNEQFF	TGTGCCAGGAGCGGCCCGTACAATGAGCAGTTCTTC
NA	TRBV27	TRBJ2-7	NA	CASSLYGRVSHEQYF	TGTGCCAGCAGTTTATACGGCAGGGTAAGCCACGAGCAGTACTTC
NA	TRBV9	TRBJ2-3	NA	CASSHQKGPDTQYF	TGTGCCAGCAGCCACCAGAAGGGGCCAGATACGCAGTATTTT
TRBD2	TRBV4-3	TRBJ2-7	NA	CASSHQREGYEQYF	TGCGCCAGCAGCCACCAGCGGGAGGGGTACGAGCAGTACTTC
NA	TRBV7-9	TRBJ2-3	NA	CASRSLPGVTSTDTQYF	TGTGCCAGCAGATCGTTGCCAGGGGTGACTAGCACAGATACGCAGTATTTT
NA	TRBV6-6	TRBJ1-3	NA	CASSPPPGAGNTIYF	TGTGCCAGCAGCCCCCCTCCGGGAGCTGGAAACACCATATATTTT
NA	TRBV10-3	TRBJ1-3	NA	CAINLDSSLGNTIYF	TGTGCCATCAATTTGGACAGCTCCCTGGGAAACACCATATATTTT
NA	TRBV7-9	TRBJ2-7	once	CASSSQAGISYEQYF	TGTGCCAGCAGCTCCCAGGCCGGGATTTCCTACGAGCAGTACTTC
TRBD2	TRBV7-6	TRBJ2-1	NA	CASSLEASGMMFNEQFF	TGTGCCAGCAGCTTAGAGGCTAGCGGGATGATGTTCAATGAGCAGTTCTTC
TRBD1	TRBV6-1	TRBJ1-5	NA	CASSEDHRGRRNQPQHF	TGTGCCAGCAGTGAAGACCACAGGGGGCGGAGGAACCAGCCCCAGCATTTT
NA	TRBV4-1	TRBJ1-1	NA	CASSTPDRNTEAFF	TGCGCCAGCAGCACCCCGGACAGGAACACTGAAGCTTTCTTT
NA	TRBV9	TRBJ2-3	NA	CASSVERDTQYF	TGTGCCAGCAGCGTTGAGCGGGATACGCAGTATTTT
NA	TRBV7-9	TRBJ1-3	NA	CASSLRGSMDTIYF	TGTGCCAGCAGCTTAAGGGGGTCTATGGACACCATATATTTT